This TCR beta chain derives from a study of T-cell memory formation after mild COVID-19. TCRdb re-called the 5' RACE reads through MiXCR, storing one row per CDR3 protein. The sample lists about 350,000 distinct CDR3 sequences; around 27% were seen once. CDR1 PRHDT and CDR2 FYEKMQ come from the germline V gene (reference sequence). The V and J ends lost 5 bases and 5 bases respectively, with 22 bases between them. The CDR3 has 16 residues. This TCR was sampled from an adult woman who had mild COVID-19 (a few samples of this study predate the infection). Cell type and time point are not known. The sequenced sample was PBMCs or a T cell subset sorted from them (not recorded which). This chain connects TRBV13 to TRBJ2-7, with a tentative D call TRBD1 (6 bases). CDR3 sequence reads: CASSTRAGDVGHEQYF. CDR3 nucleotide sequence: TGTGCCAGCAGCACCAGGGCAGGGGACGTGGGCCACGAGCAGTACTTC.